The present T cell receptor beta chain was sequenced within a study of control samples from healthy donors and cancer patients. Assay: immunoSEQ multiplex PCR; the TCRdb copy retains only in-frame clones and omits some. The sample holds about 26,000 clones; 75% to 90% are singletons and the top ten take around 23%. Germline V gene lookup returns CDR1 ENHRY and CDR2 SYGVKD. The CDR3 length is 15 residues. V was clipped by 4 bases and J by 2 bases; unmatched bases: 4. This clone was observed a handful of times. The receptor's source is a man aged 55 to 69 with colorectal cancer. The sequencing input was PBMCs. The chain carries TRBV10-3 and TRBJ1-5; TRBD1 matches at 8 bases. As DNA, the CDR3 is TGTGCCATCAGTGCCGCGGGACAGGGCAATCAGCCCCAGCATTTT. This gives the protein CAISAAGQGNQPQHF.